Reported below is one TCR beta chain. Its antigen is not known. The data are from a study of T cell responses to AZD1222 COVID-19 vaccine. Across the whole study: Second doses that came at about 4 or about 12 weeks were put together. Study observations and caveats: Spike as a whole was targeted by vaccine-associated CD4 TCRs, dominant at 160-218 and 743-854. Without day 14 samples, only post-peak T cell repertoires were studied. Vaccination with two AZD1222 doses was followed by a rise in Spike-specific TCR breadth and depth.

Profiling relied on immunoSEQ multiplex PCR, and the TCRdb table lists in-frame clones only, not all of them. Of 150,000 to 200,000 clones in the sample, about 94% were seen once. With 5 bases removed from V and 6 bases from J, the gap between germline ends came to 8 bases. In germline, CDR1 is SGHTA, CDR2 FQGNSA. The CDR3 is 11 amino acids. The sample in question was peripheral blood, obtained on day 0 of AZD1222 vaccination. The chain joins TRBV7-2 to TRBJ2-7, with D hard to call. This TCR derives from an adult in good health. CDR3 sequence reads: CASSPGPEQYF. CDR3 coding DNA: TGTGCCAGCAGCCCCGGGCCCGAGCAGTACTTC.